These 24 T cell receptor beta chains share one sample of origin, sequenced in a study of radiotherapy plus CTLA-4 blockade in lung cancer. Libraries were prepared by immunoSEQ multiplex PCR; TCRdb keeps only in-frame clonotypes and omits some of them. The sample has 30,000 to 45,000 clones, 72% seen once. The sample here was peripheral blood, taken from a patient treated with radiotherapy plus ipilimumab. Source of these receptors: a human donor with non-small cell lung cancer who had stable disease on radiotherapy plus ipilimumab.

This chain uses TRBV27 with TRBJ2-7, with 10 bases aligning to TRBD2. CDR1 and CDR2 (germline): MNHEY, SMNVEV (reference sequence). Trimming removed 3 bases from V and 1 base from J; junction bases left unmatched: 3. The CDR3 length is 15 residues. The CDR3 region is CASSLVAGGSYEQYF. Here the CDR3 DNA reads TGTGCCAGCAGTTTGGTAGCGGGGGGTTCCTACGAGCAGTACTTC.

A single count supports this clone. The chain uses TRBV7-9 and TRBJ1-1, with D perhaps matching TRBD1 (6 bases). This CDR3 has 15 residues. The V gene lost 2 bases and the J gene lost 5 bases, with 15 bases spanning the gap. Looked up from germline, CDR1 is SEHNR and CDR2 is FQNEAQ (reference sequence). The CDR3, as DNA: TGTGCCAGCAGCTTATCGGGGGGCTGGGGGACTGAAGCTTTCTTT. The encoded protein is CASSLSGGWGTEAFF.

In its sample, this clone was seen once. CDR3 amino acids: CASSVGGIYEGYTF. The CDR3, as DNA: TGTGCCAGCAGCGTAGGAGGGATCTATGAAGGCTACACCTTC. The genes are TRBV9 and TRBJ1-2; D is unclear. CDR1 is SGDLS, CDR2 YYNGEE, per germline. CDR3 length: 14 residues. Trimming pared 0 bases from V and 8 bases from J, leaving 14 bases between.

The J gene is TRBJ1-2, the V gene TRBV5-1, with TRBD1 matching over 11 bases. J was trimmed by 6 bases and V by 4 bases; bases with no gene match: 2. The CDR3 runs to 13 residues. Germline V gene lookup returns CDR1 SGHRS and CDR2 YFSETQ. The CDR3 DNA reads TGCGCCAGCAGCCTGGGACAGGGGGATGGCTACACCTTC. This sequence encodes CASSLGQGDGYTF.

The chain links TRBV14 to TRBJ1-5, with D perhaps TRBD1 (5 bases). Germline V gives CDR1 SGHDN, CDR2 FVKESK. The CDR3 consists of 13 residues. The ends were cut back, 4 bases at V and 6 bases at J, with 10 bases in the middle. Here the CDR3 reads CASSLDSAQPQHF. In DNA, the CDR3 is TGTGCCAGCAGCCTCGACAGCGCTCAGCCCCAGCATTTT.

This chain joins TRBV19 and TRBJ1-2; D not resolved. V lost 6 bases, J lost 3 bases, and 14 bases lay in between. The CDR3 totals 14 residues. Germline loops: CDR1 LNHDA, CDR2 SQIVND (reference sequence). CDR3 in amino acids: CASRTPSLDYGYTF. The CDR3 nucleotides read TGTGCCAGTAGAACCCCGAGCTTAGACTATGGCTACACCTTC.

This chain links TRBV28 with TRBJ2-7, with 7 bases identical to TRBD1. The V segment lost 6 bases and the J segment 7 bases; nucleotides outside the gene matches: 12. Germline lookup yields CDR1 MDHEN and CDR2 SYDVKM. The CDR3 consists of 14 residues. The CDR3 region has the DNA TGTGCCAGCAGGTGGCCAGGGGGTTCGGGTGAGCAGTACTTC. This codes for CASRWPGGSGEQYF.

This clone was detected only a few times. V and J are TRBV30 and TRBJ1-1, with D unresolved. Germline V gene lookup returns CDR1 GTSNPN and CDR2 SVGIG (reference sequence). There are 13 residues in the CDR3. Trimming removed 7 bases from V and 3 bases from J, with 15 bases in between. In DNA, the CDR3 is TGTGCCTCCACGCCGAGGAGGGACACTGAAGCTTTCTTT. Translating it yields CASTPRRDTEAFF.

CDR3 coding DNA: TGTGCCTGGAGTGTACAAACAGGGCCGGCCTACGAGCAGTACTTC. Encoded protein: CAWSVQTGPAYEQYF. J is TRBJ2-7 and V is TRBV30, with a tentative D call TRBD1 (6 bases). The germline V gene has CDR1 GTSNPN and CDR2 SVGIG (reference sequence). The CDR3 has 15 residues. V lost 0 bases and J lost 2, with 14 bases in between.

This chain uses TRBV9 with TRBJ1-2; 7 nucleotides agree with TRBD1. The CDR3 has 14 amino acids. With 1 base clipped from V and 3 bases from J, the junction kept 3 bases outside the gene matches. The germline CDR1 and CDR2 sequences are SGDLS and YYNGEE. The CDR3 sequence is CASSVTGTDYGYTF. The CDR3 DNA reads TGTGCCAGCAGCGTAACAGGGACAGACTATGGCTACACCTTC. The full variable domain, in which reference TRBV9 and TRBJ1-2 provide the parts outside the CDR3, is DSGVTQTPKHLITATGQRVTLRCSPRSGDLSVYWYQQSLDQGLQFLIQYYNGEERAKGNILERFSAQQFPDLHSELNLSSLELGDSALYFCASSVTGTDYGYTFGSGTRLTVV.

This clone occurred a few times. The chain is built from TRBV30 and TRBJ1-6; 9 nucleotides line up with TRBD1. CDR1 and CDR2 from the germline V gene are GTSNPN and SVGIG (reference sequence). With V trimmed by 2 bases and J by 4 bases, 9 bases remained unmatched. The CDR3 loop spans 17 amino acids. The CDR3 bases are TGTGCCTGGAGTCGTGCGACAGGGGGAAGGTATAATTCACCCCTCCACTTT. It yields the protein CAWSRATGGRYNSPLHF.

Sample share makes this clone medium-sized (0.01 to 0.1%). This rearrangement joins TRBV7-9 to TRBJ2-1; TRBD2 is a possible D gene (5 bases). CDR1 is SEHNR and CDR2 is FQNEAQ in the germline V gene (reference sequence). The CDR3 extends over 14 amino acids. V was cut by 3 bases and J by 6 bases, with 12 bases left in between. The CDR3 DNA reads TGTGCCAGCAGCTTGCTCACCGGGATCAATGAGCAGTTCTTC. Amino acid sequence: CASSLLTGINEQFF.

As to this clone: One junction end disagrees with the germline gene, perhaps due to a read error. This chain uses TRBV10-3 with TRBJ1-1; no clear D gene. This CDR3 is built from 12 residues. The germline V gene has CDR1 ENHRY and CDR2 SYGVKD. Written as DNA, the CDR3 is TGTGCCATCAGTGATCCGAAGGAGCTTAGTTCCTTT. Amino acids: CAISDPKELSSF.

The chain joins TRBV5-1 to TRBJ2-5; TRBD2 might be the D (5 bases). The CDR3 has 15 amino acids. V lost 0 bases to trimming and J lost 5 bases, with 14 bases between them. Germline CDR1 is SGHRS and CDR2 is YFSETQ. As DNA, the CDR3 is TGCGCCAGCAGCTTGGGTGCGGGTACGGGGGAGACCCAGTACTTC. Protein product: CASSLGAGTGETQYF.

Only one count was recorded for this clone. The chain combines TRBV11-3 with TRBJ2-1; tentatively, D is TRBD2 (5 bases). This CDR3 contains 14 residues. Trimming shortened V by 4 bases and J by 6 bases, and 13 bases separated the two germline ends. Per the germline V gene, CDR1 is SGHNT and CDR2 is YENEEA. The CDR3 DNA reads TGTGCCAGCAGCTCATACGGAGGAATCAATGAGCAGTTCTTC. Translating it yields CASSSYGGINEQFF.

The chain has TRBV7-2 and TRBJ1-1; possible D gene TRBD1, 5 bases. Germline CDR1 is SGHTA and CDR2 is FQGNSA. The CDR3 length is 15 residues. V lost 3 bases and J 3 bases, leaving 14 bases between the germline ends. In nucleotides, the CDR3 is TGTGCCAGCAGCTTTCAGGGATCGGCGTACACTGAAGCTTTCTTT. Protein sequence: CASSFQGSAYTEAFF.

The chain employs TRBV11-2 and TRBJ2-5; 7 bases match TRBD1. Germline CDR1 SGHAT, CDR2 FQNNGV. Losses at the gene ends were 4 bases for V and 3 bases for J; bases not matched to a gene: 8. This CDR3 is 15 amino acids long. The CDR3: CASSSSGGVKETQYF. In nucleotides, the CDR3 is TGTGCCAGCAGCTCGTCAGGGGGAGTAAAAGAGACCCAGTACTTC.

This clone was seen more than once but under ten times. The J gene is TRBJ1-4, the V gene TRBV5-4; the match to TRBD1 covers 10 bases. Germline assignment: CDR1 SGHNT and CDR2 YYREEE (reference sequence). The CDR3 totals 17 residues. The trim removed 4 bases at V and 10 bases at J, leaving 16 bases unmatched. As DNA, the CDR3 is TGTGCCAGCAGCCAGGTGGTGACAGGGGGCGCGTCGGGAAAACTGTTTTTT. This codes for CASSQVVTGGASGKLFF.

This chain uses TRBV29-1 with TRBJ1-1; 7 nucleotides align to TRBD1. The CDR3 is 13 residues long. Germline V gene lookup returns CDR1 SQVTM and CDR2 ANQGSEA. With V trimmed by 5 bases and J by 4 bases, 7 bases remained unmatched. The CDR3 reads CSVNRGDGTEAFF. CDR3 sequence (DNA): TGCAGCGTTAACAGGGGCGACGGCACTGAAGCTTTCTTT.

This rearrangement joins TRBV6-5 to TRBJ2-2, with a possible D match to TRBD2 (5 bases). The length of the CDR3 is 15 residues. V lost 4 bases to trimming and J lost 0 bases, with 9 bases between them. Germline loops: CDR1 MNHEY, CDR2 SVGAGI. The DNA for the CDR3 is TGTGCCAGCAGTTCGGACTCGTCGAACACCGGGGAGCTGTTTTTT. Translation gives CASSSDSSNTGELFF.

The V and J genes are TRBV15 and TRBJ2-6, with 8 nucleotides matching TRBD1. The ends lost 8 bases at V and 0 bases at J; junction bases unmatched: 6. The germline gives CDR1 LNHNV, CDR2 YYDKDF (reference sequence). The CDR3 has 16 residues. The CDR3 loop reads CATGQGYSSGANVLTF. The CDR3 DNA sequence: TGTGCCACCGGACAGGGCTACAGCTCTGGGGCCAACGTCCTGACTTTC.

The chain recombines TRBV18 with TRBJ2-5; no firm D call. V lost 2 bases and J 5 bases, leaving 12 bases between the germline ends. Germline-derived CDR1 and CDR2 are KGHSH and LQKENI. The CDR3 runs to 14 residues. The CDR3 bases are TGTGCCAGCTCACCAGCCACTTCCCGGGAGACCCAGTACTTC. This sequence encodes CASSPATSRETQYF.

The CDR3 loop is CASSGQRSGGTNEQFF. Here the CDR3 DNA reads TGCGCCAGCAGCGGGCAGAGGAGCGGGGGAACCAATGAGCAGTTCTTC. The chain carries TRBV5-1 and TRBJ2-1; 8 positions agree with TRBD2. The CDR3 is 16 residues long. V shed 4 bases, J shed 6 bases, and the junction held 12 bases outside the gene matches. Germline CDR1 reads SGHRS; CDR2 reads YFSETQ.

This chain connects TRBV7-8 to TRBJ1-2, with 7 bases that match TRBD1. V shed 1 base, J shed 6 bases, and the junction held 8 bases outside the gene matches. The CDR3 extends over 15 amino acids. CDR1 is SGHVS, CDR2 FQNEAQ, per germline. The CDR3: CASSLDRGQADGYTF. The CDR3, as DNA: TGTGCCAGCAGCTTAGATCGAGGACAGGCCGATGGCTACACCTTC. The complete variable domain, with remaining parts taken from reference TRBV7-8 and TRBJ1-2, reads GAGVSQSPRYKVAKRGQDVALRCDPISGHVSLFWYQQALGQGPEFLTYFQNEAQLDKSGLPSDRFFAERPEGSVSTLKIQRTQQEDSAVYLCASSLDRGQADGYTFGSGTRLTVV.